A selection of T cell receptor beta chains follows, all from one sample in a study of shared clonotypes between healthy human individuals. Using immunoSEQ multiplex PCR, the repertoire was profiled, and TCRdb retains in-frame clones only, with some absent. The table lists around 700,000 clones, about 80% of them singletons. Sequencing used memory CD4+ T cells sorted from blood. The receptors originated from a woman in her thirties in good health. CDR3s include the opening cysteine and the closing phenylalanine or tryptophan. The order of the fields is clone size, J gene, D gene, V gene, CDR3 protein, CDR3 DNA. A D gene is named only where the DNA matches it firmly. Not every row has a clone size; where given, it reads once, few, many or a size class.

clone size: NA; J gene: TRBJ1-5; D gene: NA; V gene: TRBV27; CDR3 protein: CASSLSGWEPQHF; CDR3 DNA: TGTGCCAGCAGTTTAAGTGGGTGGGAGCCCCAGCATTTT
clone size: NA; J gene: TRBJ2-2; D gene: NA; V gene: TRBV5-1; CDR3 protein: CASSFAGTGITGELFF; CDR3 DNA: TGCGCCAGCAGCTTCGCGGGAACAGGGATCACCGGGGAGCTGTTTTTT
clone size: few; J gene: TRBJ1-2; D gene: NA; V gene: TRBV7-9; CDR3 protein: CASSLNQPVAYGYTF; CDR3 DNA: TGTGCCAGCAGCTTAAACCAACCCGTGGCGTATGGCTACACCTTC
clone size: NA; J gene: TRBJ1-1; D gene: TRBD1; V gene: TRBV5-1; CDR3 protein: CASVRGLGNTEAFF; CDR3 DNA: TGCGCCAGCGTAAGGGGGCTTGGGAACACTGAAGCTTTCTTT
clone size: NA; J gene: TRBJ2-4; D gene: NA; V gene: TRBV4-1; CDR3 protein: CASSPGVDILAKNIQYF; CDR3 DNA: TGCGCCAGCAGCCCTGGGGTAGACATTCTAGCCAAAAACATTCAGTACTTC
clone size: NA; J gene: TRBJ1-5; D gene: NA; V gene: TRBV28; CDR3 protein: CASRGGDSQVQPQHF; CDR3 DNA: TGTGCCAGCAGGGGAGGGGATTCTCAAGTTCAGCCCCAGCATTTT
clone size: NA; J gene: TRBJ1-1; D gene: NA; V gene: TRBV30; CDR3 protein: CASRKSGAPEAFF; CDR3 DNA: TGTGCCTCTCGTAAGTCGGGAGCGCCTGAAGCTTTCTTT
clone size: few; J gene: TRBJ2-2; D gene: NA; V gene: TRBV9; CDR3 protein: CASSVGGTGELFF; CDR3 DNA: TGTGCCAGCAGCGTAGGCGGCACCGGGGAGCTGTTTTTT
clone size: NA; J gene: TRBJ2-1; D gene: TRBD2; V gene: TRBV6-4; CDR3 protein: CASSRDYRDYNEQFF; CDR3 DNA: TGTGCCAGCAGTCGGGACTACCGGGATTACAATGAGCAGTTCTTC
clone size: NA; J gene: TRBJ1-1; D gene: TRBD1; V gene: TRBV29-1; CDR3 protein: CSVDRGAGGYTEAFF; CDR3 DNA: TGCAGCGTTGATAGGGGGGCAGGGGGCTACACTGAAGCTTTCTTT
clone size: NA; J gene: TRBJ1-2; D gene: TRBD1; V gene: TRBV7-9; CDR3 protein: CASSLDRGRVYGYTF; CDR3 DNA: TGTGCCAGCAGCTTAGACAGGGGGCGCGTCTATGGCTACACCTTC
clone size: NA; J gene: TRBJ1-5; D gene: NA; V gene: TRBV5-8; CDR3 protein: CPPGLETPSNSNQPQHF; CDR3 DNA: TGTCCCCCGGGCCTGGAAACTCCTTCGAATAGCAATCAGCCCCAGCATTTT
clone size: once; J gene: TRBJ2-1; D gene: TRBD1; V gene: TRBV6-5; CDR3 protein: CASSKTGVEQFF; CDR3 DNA: TGTGCCAGCAGTAAAACAGGGGTTGAGCAGTTCTTC
clone size: NA; J gene: TRBJ2-5; D gene: TRBD1; V gene: TRBV9; CDR3 protein: CASSEGATVPETQYF; CDR3 DNA: TGTGCCAGCAGCGAGGGGGCAACGGTACCAGAGACCCAGTACTTC
clone size: NA; J gene: TRBJ1-1; D gene: NA; V gene: TRBV7-3; CDR3 protein: CASSPTEAGAAFF; CDR3 DNA: TGTGCCAGCAGCCCGACGGAAGCAGGGGCGGCTTTCTTT
clone size: once; J gene: TRBJ2-5; D gene: NA; V gene: TRBV7-8; CDR3 protein: CASTRGRDQYF; CDR3 DNA: TGTGCCAGCACCCGAGGGAGAGACCAGTACTTC
clone size: NA; J gene: TRBJ2-2; D gene: TRBD2; V gene: TRBV7-9; CDR3 protein: CASSLGGGRSIGELFF; CDR3 DNA: TGTGCCAGCAGCTTAGGAGGCGGGAGGTCAATCGGGGAGCTGTTTTTT
clone size: NA; J gene: TRBJ1-2; D gene: TRBD1; V gene: TRBV5-1; CDR3 protein: CASSLNTGGASNGYTF; CDR3 DNA: TGCGCCAGCAGCTTGAATACAGGGGGCGCCTCAAATGGCTACACCTTC
clone size: NA; J gene: TRBJ1-2; D gene: TRBD1; V gene: TRBV27; CDR3 protein: CASSDRTGANYGYTF; CDR3 DNA: TGTGCCAGCAGCGACCGGACAGGAGCTAACTATGGCTACACCTTC
clone size: many; J gene: TRBJ2-7; D gene: TRBD2; V gene: TRBV5-1; CDR3 protein: CATEATSGGYEQYF; CDR3 DNA: TGCGCCACCGAAGCGACTAGCGGGGGCTACGAGCAGTACTTC
clone size: many; J gene: TRBJ1-2; D gene: NA; V gene: TRBV5-1; CDR3 protein: CASSSQQGAVYGYTF; CDR3 DNA: TGCGCCAGCAGCTCTCAACAGGGAGCTGTCTATGGCTACACCTTC
clone size: NA; J gene: TRBJ2-1; D gene: NA; V gene: TRBV27; CDR3 protein: CASSFSFARINEQFF; CDR3 DNA: TGTGCCAGCAGTTTCTCTTTTGCCCGTATCAATGAGCAGTTCTTC
clone size: NA; J gene: TRBJ2-2; D gene: NA; V gene: TRBV18; CDR3 protein: CASSPSANTGELFF; CDR3 DNA: TGTGCCAGCTCACCTTCAGCGAACACCGGGGAGCTGTTTTTT
clone size: few; J gene: TRBJ1-2; D gene: TRBD1; V gene: TRBV7-6; CDR3 protein: CASSTAPGQAYGYTF; CDR3 DNA: TGTGCCAGCAGCACAGCTCCGGGACAGGCCTATGGCTACACCTTC
clone size: NA; J gene: TRBJ2-7; D gene: NA; V gene: TRBV28; CDR3 protein: CASSLFRVVEEQYF; CDR3 DNA: TGTGCCAGCAGTTTATTTAGAGTTGTCGAGGAGCAGTACTTC
clone size: NA; J gene: TRBJ2-1; D gene: TRBD2; V gene: TRBV19; CDR3 protein: CASSIPGLVLLF; CDR3 DNA: TGTGCCAGTAGTATCCCGGGACTAGTTCTCCTCTTC
clone size: NA; J gene: TRBJ1-4; D gene: TRBD1; V gene: TRBV28; CDR3 protein: CASSYGQGWLLFF; CDR3 DNA: TGTGCCAGCAGTTACGGACAGGGATGGCTTCTGTTTTTT
clone size: NA; J gene: TRBJ1-5; D gene: NA; V gene: TRBV5-1; CDR3 protein: CVSSWWQVSNQPQHF; CDR3 DNA: TGCGTCAGCAGCTGGTGGCAGGTTAGCAATCAGCCCCAGCATTTT
clone size: NA; J gene: TRBJ2-2; D gene: NA; V gene: TRBV7-6; CDR3 protein: CASSSGAEAGELFF; CDR3 DNA: TGTGCCAGCAGTTCTGGGGCAGAAGCCGGGGAGCTGTTTTTT
clone size: NA; J gene: TRBJ2-7; D gene: NA; V gene: TRBV5-1; CDR3 protein: CASSLAPPSYEQYF; CDR3 DNA: TGCGCCAGCAGCTTGGCCCCACCCTCCTACGAGCAGTACTTC
clone size: NA; J gene: TRBJ2-5; D gene: NA; V gene: TRBV11-2; CDR3 protein: CASSLARGAQETQYF; CDR3 DNA: TGTGCCAGCAGCTTGGCTCGGGGGGCACAAGAGACCCAGTACTTC